This TCR beta chain was captured by sequencing in a study of blood T cell repertoires in COVID-19. Study-wide context: Acute and convalescent COVID-19 specimens originated in the United States, Italy and Spain. T cells, B-cell-depleted T cells, or PBMCs supplied cDNA or gDNA.

The V gene lost 5 bases and the J gene lost 8 bases, with 11 bases spanning the gap. Germline-derived CDR1 and CDR2 are SGHVS and FQNEAQ. CDR3 size: 12 residues. This clone was detected only once. How the authors handled the data: Reference gene primer amplification yielded estimated nucleated cell counts. Using immunoSEQ multiplex PCR, the repertoire was profiled, and TCRdb retains in-frame clones only, with some absent. V and J calls and clone size are given by that table; D and trimming were obtained from the DNA. Seen here are some 42,000 clones, roughly three quarters observed once, and the top ten hold roughly a quarter.

Specimen: peripheral blood. V gene TRBV7-8 combines with J gene TRBJ2-3; perhaps TRBD2 as D (6 bases). The TCR originated in an elderly man with acute or convalescent COVID-19. The CDR3 spells CASSPPGGTQYF. CDR3 nucleotides: TGTGCCAGCAGCCCACCCGGGGGTACGCAGTATTTT.